This TCR beta chain was documented in a study of T cell responses to AZD1222 COVID-19 vaccine. Background on the study: Pooling covered second doses at about 4 or about 12 weeks. Study outcomes and limitations: The number of AZD1222 recipients seropositive at baseline was only five or six. Spike-wide coverage was observed for vaccine-associated CD4 TCRs, with dominant responses at 160-218 and 743-854. White British ancestry dominated among donors, who included more females, and clonal diversity was possibly underestimated.

Germline assignment: CDR1 MGHDK and CDR2 SYGVNS. The germline V and J ends were trimmed by 10 bases and 3 bases, with 7 bases remaining between them. This CDR3 region has 10 residues. The sample holds one count of this clone. The antigen remains undetermined. The method was immunoSEQ multiplex PCR; TCRdb's version includes in-frame clones alone and lacks a portion of them. The data contain 150,000 or so clones, more than 70% of them seen just once; the ten biggest clones take up about 16%. This chain uses TRBV25-1 with TRBJ2-7; unclear D gene. This sequence was found in an adult in good health. Sequenced here: peripheral blood, sampled on day 0 of AZD1222 vaccination. The CDR3 is CAIAVYEQYF. CDR3 bases: TGTGCCATCGCCGTCTACGAGCAGTACTTC.